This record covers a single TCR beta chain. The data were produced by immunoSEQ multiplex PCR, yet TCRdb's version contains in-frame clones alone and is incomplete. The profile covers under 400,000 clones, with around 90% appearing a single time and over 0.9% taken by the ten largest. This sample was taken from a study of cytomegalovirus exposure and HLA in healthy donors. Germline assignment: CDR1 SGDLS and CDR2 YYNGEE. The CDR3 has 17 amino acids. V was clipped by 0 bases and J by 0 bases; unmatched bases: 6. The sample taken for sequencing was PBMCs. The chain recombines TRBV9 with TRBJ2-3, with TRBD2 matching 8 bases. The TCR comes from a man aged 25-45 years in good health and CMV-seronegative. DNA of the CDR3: TGTGCCAGCAGCGTAGTCGGGTCTAGCGGGAGCACAGATACGCAGTATTTT. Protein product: CASSVVGSSGSTDTQYF.